Sequencing of this T cell receptor (beta chain) was carried out in a study of blood T cell repertoires in COVID-19. Study-level information: Whether acute or convalescent, the COVID-19 samples came from the United States, Italy and Spain. Sources were T cells, B-cell-depleted T cells, or PBMCs; the material itself was cDNA or gDNA.

Original processing notes: Amplification of reference gene primers provided the estimated nucleated cell counts. Assay used: immunoSEQ multiplex PCR; TCRdb lists only in-frame clones, some missing. V and J calls and clone size are as listed in that table; D and trimming were resolved from the DNA. The data contain about 250,000 clones, approximately 82% of them singletons. V dropped 4 bases and J dropped 3 bases, with 7 bases sitting between them. This CDR3 is built from 13 residues. The germline V gene has CDR1 WNHNN and CDR2 SYGVQD (reference sequence). Sequenced material: peripheral blood. V gene TRBV10-1 combines with J gene TRBJ1-5; a possible D gene is TRBD1 (5 bases). The sequence was collected from a woman older than 75 with active or convalescent COVID-19. In DNA form, the CDR3 reads TGCGCCAGCAGTGGGGGGGTCAATCAGCCCCAGCATTTT. Translating it yields CASSGGVNQPQHF.